The text below deals with one T cell receptor (beta chain). The antigen it binds to is not known. No per-base quality is available; no much larger clone lies one base away. Other DNA sequences from this sample encode an identical CDR3 as well. The High Capacity cDNA Reverse Transcription Kit was used to reverse transcribe all of the isolated RNA, meaning that expressed TCRB transcripts were what got sequenced. Deep immunoSEQ sequencing was performed on naive, central memory and regulatory T cell samples, with an average of roughly 3.6 million total reads per sample. After sorted cells were lysed in RLT buffer, RNA was extracted with DNase-treated RNeasy Micro or Mini kits, with the choice depending on cell number. To prevent cross-contamination, each cell subset was processed individually, whereas patient and healthy donor samples were processed jointly. TCRB sequences were amplified from cDNA with the immunoSEQ multiplex PCR, producing 87-bp fragments spanning the CDR3 region. Sequencing of the amplicons was performed on the Illumina HiSeq platform. The source study handled its data this way. PCR bias was computationally corrected using synthetic template baselines, reads within Hamming distance 2 were collapsed, and singletons that could not be merged were discarded. Reads were aligned against IMGT to assign V, D and J genes, CDR3 length and insertions or deletions at six rearrangement sites. Within each subset, clonotype counts were normalized to sorted cell number, and only after that were true diversity and Gini coefficients computed with the tcR R package. The overlap coefficient, calculated on TCRB nucleotide sequences, was used to measure repertoire sharing. Out-of-frame TCRB sequences from naive cells were analyzed as a proxy for the pre-selection repertoire. In TCRdb, the immuneACCESS table is reduced to in-frame sequences with V and J assigned. These tables do not hold every clone; where another copy was compared, an unresolved V gene accounts for under half, and the others remain unexplained. V and J calls and clone size are given by that table; D and trimming were obtained from the DNA. The sample yields 160,000 or so clones; around 63% were counted once. The ten largest clones add up to around 0.096% of the sample.

The sample comes from a study of beta chain features in type 1 diabetes (dated by TCRdb to the late 2010s). For the wider study: No differences in mean age, gender distribution, total cell number or subset yield were found between patients and healthy donors. In the study, TCRB repertoires of sorted circulating CD4+ T cell subsets from recently diagnosed type 1 diabetes patients were compared with those of matched healthy donors. Regulatory and stem cell-like memory subsets were isolated from only 8 patients and roughly 8 healthy donors, whereas naive and central memory subsets came from all 30 or so donors. A total of 85 million to 140 million sorted cells were examined across all samples, and a strong correlation was observed between cell number per subset and RNA yield.

V is pared back by 3 bases and J by 3 bases, with 4 bases lying between the germline termini. The germline V gene gives CDR1 as SGHDT and CDR2 as YYEEEE. Its CDR3 holds 11 amino acids, cysteine through phenylalanine. Of all the DNA, just the CDR3 is kept, 33 bases in frame from base 1. Each donor gave one peripheral blood draw, averaging roughly 100 mL, which was collected into heparinised tubes. A BD FACSAria II and a panel including CD45RO, CCR7, CD25, CD127, CD95 and CD27 were used to sort naive, central memory, regulatory and stem cell-like memory CD4+ T cells. All sorted populations exceeded 95% purity. PBMCs were separated immediately by Lymphoprep density gradient centrifugation and were stained directly, without being cultured. Samples were stained and sorted in pairs, with one healthy donor and one patient per experiment, so that batch effects were minimized. The study at large found these results: Because the HLA sub-analyses included only small numbers of individuals, any influence of HLA type on TCRB rearrangement was left unresolved. Shorter templates might be favored by PCR, yet because patient and control samples were amplified and corrected together, any such skew would affect both groups equally. Naive, central memory and regulatory TCRB repertoires appeared to be more similar among patients than among healthy donors. Because cDNA was sequenced instead of genomic DNA, highly expressing activated cells could be over-represented, though the groups showed no difference in activation or CD3 levels. In all four CD4+ subsets, TCRB CDR3 length was moderately but significantly shorter in type 1 diabetes patients. At VDJ recombination sites, type 1 diabetes patients had fewer insertions and more deleted nucleotides, which implies abnormalities in thymic rearrangement.

The sequence was collected from a man aged 30 to 39 with type 1 diabetes. Sequencing input: naive CD4+ T cells from blood. The cell subset or site tag for this specimen amounts to: true naive CD4+ T cells. Here the chain combines TRBV5-6 and TRBJ2-7, with the D gene not confidently named. At the DNA level, the sequence is TGTGCCAGCAGCTCTCACTACGAGCAGTACTTC. The translation is CASSSHYEQYF.